One T cell receptor beta chain is described in this entry. Antigen unknown. Treatment indicated: roughly 10-day PBMC culture with coronavirus spike peptide pools or control peptides (ViraFEST assay). Under the ViraFEST approach, antigen-specific T cells were expanded with peptide pools and TCRs subsequently sequenced. The sample comes from a study of vaccination and CD4 T cells after COVID-19. On the study more broadly: All convalescent patients were nasal swab PCR positive for SARS-CoV-2; several had mild and one severe disease. Researchers treated cells with overlapping spike peptides taken from SARS-CoV-2, HCoV-NL63, HCoV-OC43 and HCoV-229E.

The study sequenced cultured CD4+ T cell DNA using the Oncomine TCR Beta short-read assay. Each CDR3 protein is one row after TCRdb ran MiXCR on the PCR reads. This table holds about 5,500 distinct CDR3 sequences, about 65% found once. V was shortened by 4 bases and J by 4 bases, with 9 bases between the two germline ends. This CDR3 spans 12 amino acids. Germline CDR1 and CDR2: SQVTM and ANQGSEA. The source is a human donor who had recovered from COVID-19. Sequenced material: CD4+ T cells from blood, cultured in vitro. The chain employs TRBV29-1 and TRBJ2-3; TRBD1 or TRBD2 may be the D gene (6 bases each). The CDR3 DNA follows: TGCAGCGTTGTTGGGGGGCCAGATACGCAGTATTTT. Translated: CSVVGGPDTQYF.